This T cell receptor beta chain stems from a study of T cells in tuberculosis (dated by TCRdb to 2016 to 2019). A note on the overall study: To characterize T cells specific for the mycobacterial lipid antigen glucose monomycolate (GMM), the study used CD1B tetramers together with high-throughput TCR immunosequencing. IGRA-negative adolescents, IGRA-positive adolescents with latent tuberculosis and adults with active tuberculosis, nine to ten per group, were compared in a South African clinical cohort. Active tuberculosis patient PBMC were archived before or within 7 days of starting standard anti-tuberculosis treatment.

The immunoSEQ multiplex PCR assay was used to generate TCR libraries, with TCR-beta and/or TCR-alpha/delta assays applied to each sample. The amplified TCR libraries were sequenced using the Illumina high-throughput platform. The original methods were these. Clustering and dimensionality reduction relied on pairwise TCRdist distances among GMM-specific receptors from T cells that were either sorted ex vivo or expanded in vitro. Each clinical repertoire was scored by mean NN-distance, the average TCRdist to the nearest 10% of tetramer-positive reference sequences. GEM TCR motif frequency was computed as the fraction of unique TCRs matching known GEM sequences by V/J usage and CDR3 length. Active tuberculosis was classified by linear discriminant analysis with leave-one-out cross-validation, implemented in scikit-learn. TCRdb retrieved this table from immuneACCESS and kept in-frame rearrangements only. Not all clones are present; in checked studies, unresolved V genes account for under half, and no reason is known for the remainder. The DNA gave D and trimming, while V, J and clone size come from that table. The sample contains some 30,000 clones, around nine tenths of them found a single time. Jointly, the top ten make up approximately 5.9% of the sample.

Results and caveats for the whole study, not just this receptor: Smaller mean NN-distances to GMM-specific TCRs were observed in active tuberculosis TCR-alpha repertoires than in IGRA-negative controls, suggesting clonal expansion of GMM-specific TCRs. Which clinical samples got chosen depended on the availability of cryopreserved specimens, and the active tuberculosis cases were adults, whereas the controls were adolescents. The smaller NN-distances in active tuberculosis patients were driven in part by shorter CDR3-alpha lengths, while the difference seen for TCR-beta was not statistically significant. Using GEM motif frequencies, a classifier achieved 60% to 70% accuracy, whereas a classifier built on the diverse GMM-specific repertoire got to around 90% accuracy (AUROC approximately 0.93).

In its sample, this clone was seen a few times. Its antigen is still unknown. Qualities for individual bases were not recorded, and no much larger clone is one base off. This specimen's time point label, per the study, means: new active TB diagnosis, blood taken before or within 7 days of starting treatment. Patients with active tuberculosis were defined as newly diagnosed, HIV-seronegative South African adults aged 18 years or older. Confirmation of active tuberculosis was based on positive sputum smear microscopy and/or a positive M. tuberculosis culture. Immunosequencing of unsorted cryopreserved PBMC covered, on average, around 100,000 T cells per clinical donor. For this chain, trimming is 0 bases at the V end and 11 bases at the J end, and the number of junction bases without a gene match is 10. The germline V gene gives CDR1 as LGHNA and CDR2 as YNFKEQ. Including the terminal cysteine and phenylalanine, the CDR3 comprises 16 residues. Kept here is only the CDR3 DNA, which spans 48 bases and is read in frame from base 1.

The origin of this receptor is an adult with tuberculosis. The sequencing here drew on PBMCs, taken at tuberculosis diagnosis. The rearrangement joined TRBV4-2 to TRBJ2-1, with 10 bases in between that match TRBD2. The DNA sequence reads TGTGCCAGCAGCCAAGATAGGGCTAGCGGGGGCTCCAAGCAGTTCTTC. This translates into CASSQDRASGGSKQFF.